The T cell receptor beta chain described here comes from a study of beta chain features in type 1 diabetes (dated by TCRdb to the late 2010s). About the study as a whole: Mean age, gender distribution, total cell number and subset yield did not differ between patients and healthy donors. A total of 85 million to 140 million sorted cells were examined across all samples, and a strong correlation was observed between cell number per subset and RNA yield. In the study, TCRB repertoires of sorted circulating CD4+ T cell subsets from recently diagnosed type 1 diabetes patients were compared with those of matched healthy donors. Whereas all 30 or so donors provided naive and central memory subsets, regulatory and stem cell-like memory subsets were isolated from just 8 patients and roughly 8 healthy donors. Overall study outcomes, separate from this receptor: Fewer insertions and more nucleotide deletions at VDJ recombination sites were observed in patients with type 1 diabetes, implying thymic rearrangement abnormalities. Naive, central memory and regulatory TCRB repertoires appeared to be more similar among patients than among healthy donors. PCR may preferentially amplify shorter templates, but because patient and control samples were amplified and corrected together, any resulting skew would affect both groups equally. Sequencing cDNA rather than genomic DNA could over-represent highly expressing activated cells, although activation and CD3 levels did not differ between groups. In all four CD4+ subsets, TCRB CDR3 length was moderately but significantly shorter in type 1 diabetes patients. HLA sub-analyses involved small numbers of individuals, so any influence of HLA type on TCRB rearrangement remained unresolved.

Between the V and J ends, shortened by 6 bases and 5 bases respectively, the junction contains 10 bases. The CDR3 runs 12 residues from the cysteine to the phenylalanine. Of the read, only the CDR3 DNA is kept; its 36 bases are in frame from base 1. The germline V gene encodes CDR1 MRHNA and CDR2 SNTAGT. The entire amount of isolated RNA was reverse transcribed using the High Capacity cDNA Reverse Transcription Kit, so the sequenced TCRB transcripts were expressed ones. Deep immunoSEQ sequencing was performed on naive, central memory and regulatory T cell samples, with an average of around 3.5 million total reads per sample. Sorted cells were lysed in RLT buffer, and RNA was extracted using DNase-treated RNeasy Micro or Mini kits according to cell number. To prevent cross-contamination, each cell subset was processed individually, whereas patient and healthy donor samples were processed jointly. The immunoSEQ multiplex PCR was used to amplify TCRB sequences from cDNA, yielding 87-bp fragments that span the CDR3 region. Amplicons were sequenced on the Illumina HiSeq platform. The study's processing was this. PCR bias was computationally corrected using synthetic template baselines, reads within Hamming distance 2 were collapsed, and singletons that could not be merged were discarded. Reads were aligned against IMGT so that V, D and J genes, CDR3 length and insertions or deletions at six rearrangement sites could be assigned. Within each subset, clonotype counts were normalized to sorted cell number, and only after that were true diversity and Gini coefficients computed with the tcR R package. Repertoire sharing was quantified using the overlap coefficient calculated on TCRB nucleotide sequences. TCRdb holds this immuneACCESS table with in-frame rearrangements only. Some clones are missing; in checked studies, unresolved V genes explain under half, and the rest has no known cause. From that table come the V and J calls and clone size; the DNA was used to work out D and trimming. The sample table contains 250,000 to 400,000 clones; only one count was recorded for 14% of them. More than 6.5% of the sample comes from the top ten.

A single peripheral blood draw of 95 to 150 mL on average was collected from each donor into heparinised tubes. Naive, central memory, regulatory and stem cell-like memory CD4+ T cells were sorted on a BD FACSAria II using a panel including CD45RO, CCR7, CD25, CD127, CD95 and CD27. A purity above 95% was achieved for all sorted populations. Right away, PBMCs were isolated by Lymphoprep density gradient centrifugation and were stained directly, with no culture step. Samples were stained and sorted in pairs, with one healthy donor and one patient per experiment, so that batch effects were minimized. Notes on this clone: Its antigen remains undetermined. The input lacks base qualities; no much larger clone sits a single base away.

Sequencing was performed on central memory CD4+ T cells from blood. The sequence was obtained from a man between 25 and 39 years old in good health. This chain is built from TRBV6-4 and TRBJ1-2; perhaps TRBD1 is the D gene, with 5 bases matching. The DNA is as follows: TGTGCCAGCAGATGGGGGAGATATGGCTACACCTTC. This is translated as CASRWGRYGYTF.